This T cell receptor (beta chain) emerged from a study of OX40 agonist ivuxolimab in advanced cancers. Concerning the study at large: Ivuxolimab was an agonistic, fully human IgG2 monoclonal antibody directed against OX40 (CD134), a costimulatory receptor. Intravenous ivuxolimab was administered to patients every 2 weeks at six dose levels: 0.01, 0.1, 0.3, 1.5, 3 and 10 mg/kg. Among the roughly 52 dose-escalation patients, 19 had hepatocellular carcinoma, 15 or so melanoma, 9 renal cell carcinoma and 9 head and neck cancer. The dose-escalation cohort was roughly 87% male with a mean age of about 65 years, ranging from roughly 20 to 80. Prior anti-PD-1, anti-PD-L1 or anti-CTLA-4 therapy was permitted, and about two fifths of dose-escalation patients had received checkpoint inhibitors. Partial responses occurred in three dose-escalation patients: two with cutaneous melanoma and one with hepatocellular carcinoma. The purpose of peripheral TCRbeta sequencing was to test whether ivuxolimab changed TCR sequence diversity and led to clonal T-cell expansion. The paper reports the monotherapy dose-escalation portion (N ≈ 50 patients) of the phase I ivuxolimab trial. Summary of the overall study and its limitations: On average, CD8+ T cells showed more expanded clones than CD4+ T cells after ivuxolimab. In the 0.1-3.0 mg/kg groups, partial responders were among the patients with the lowest normalized peripheral clonal expansion, particularly in CD8+ T cells. Low levels of normalized T-cell clonal expansion were also seen in some nonresponding patients. The antigen specificity of the peripheral T cells that underwent clonal expansion was not determined. At doses of 0.1 to 3.0 mg/kg, clonal expansion of both CD4+ and CD8+ blood T cells was observed from baseline to week 6.

For sequencing of the TCRbeta CDR3 region, genomic DNA was extracted from the sorted cells. TCRbeta CDR3 regions were sequenced using the immunoSEQ Assay. TCRdb holds this immuneACCESS table with in-frame rearrangements only. Some clones are missing; in checked studies, unresolved V genes explain under half, and the rest has no known cause. This sample holds tens of thousands of clones; about 85% were observed only once. The ten largest clones capture 0.3% to 0.35% of the sample. Concerning this clone: Its antigen remains unidentified. The record has no base qualities; no much larger clone is one base away.

Patients with a history of autoimmune disease or receiving systemic immunosuppression were excluded from the trial. In every dose cohort, peripheral blood was drawn for TCR sequencing at baseline, cycle 4 day 1, and cycle 7 day 1. The samples were drawn from a first-in-human, open-label, multicenter phase I dose-escalation trial of ivuxolimab. The trial enrolled adults with locally advanced or metastatic head and neck squamous cell, hepatocellular, melanoma or renal cell carcinoma. Before TCR sequencing, CD4+ T cells and CD8+ T cells from peripheral blood were sorted into separate populations. Via the germline V gene, CDR1 is SGHVS and CDR2 FNYEAQ. The CDR3 holds 13 amino acids from the cysteine to the phenylalanine. Just CDR3 DNA is preserved here, 39 bases in frame from base 1. V is pared back by 3 bases and J by 8 bases, with 10 bases lying between the germline termini.

The chain uses TRBV7-6 and TRBJ2-2, with the D gene not confidently named. This TCR was recovered from an adult with an advanced solid tumor such as melanoma, head and neck, liver or kidney cancer. The material sequenced was CD4+ or CD8+ T cells sorted from blood, taken in a trial of the OX40 agonist ivuxolimab. The encoded CDR3 is CASSLDGRGELFF. The bases read TGTGCCAGCAGCTTGGACGGCAGGGGGGAGCTGTTTTTT. When the CDR3 is completed using the reference TRBV7-6 and TRBJ2-2 genes on either side, the full variable domain is GAGVSQSPRYKVTKRGQDVALRCDPISGHVSLYWYRQALGQGPEFLTYFNYEAQQDKSGLPNDRFSAERPEGSISTLTIQRTEQRDSAMYRCASSLDGRGELFFGEGSRLTVL.